This TCR beta chain stems from a study of shared clonotypes between healthy human individuals. The germline CDR1 and CDR2 sequences are SGHAT and FQNNGV. The CDR3 sequence is 15 residues long. The V segment lost 1 base and the J segment 5 bases; nucleotides outside the gene matches: 7. Points on this clone: Its cognate antigen is unknown.

Study-level findings and limits: Rarefaction revealed incomplete sorted-subset sequencing despite large depth.

Deep-level running was used for the assay. The repertoire was sequenced with immunoSEQ multiplex PCR; TCRdb's copy has only in-frame clones and lacks some. The data contain around 100,000 clones, about 66% of them singletons. The sample taken for sequencing was memory CD8+ T cells sorted from blood. Subset: CD45RO+ cells pooled with CCR7-negative TemRA cells. The J gene is TRBJ2-5, the V gene TRBV11-2; TRBD1 agrees at 7 bases. The TCR was taken from a woman aged 25 to 39 in good health. CDR3 loop: CASSLATGERETQYF. The CDR3 DNA is TGTGCCAGCAGCTTAGCTACAGGGGAACGGGAGACCCAGTACTTC. The complete variable domain, with remaining parts taken from reference TRBV11-2 and TRBJ2-5, reads EAGVAQSPRYKIIEKRQSVAFWCNPISGHATLYWYQQILGQGPKLLIQFQNNGVVDDSQLPKDRFSAERLKGVDSTLKIQPAKLEDSAVYLCASSLATGERETQYFGPGTRLLVL.